A selection of T cell receptor beta chains follows, all from one sample in a study of blood T cell repertoires in COVID-19. The assay was immunoSEQ multiplex PCR, and TCRdb's table has in-frame clones only and misses some. The sample records about 250,000 clones, roughly nine tenths being singletons. The sample was peripheral blood. These receptor sequences come from a woman aged 35 to 49 who had recovered from COVID-19. CDR3s include the opening cysteine and the closing phenylalanine or tryptophan. The D gene is left open where the match is weak. Clone size is shown for a subset of rows, as once, few, many or a class of expanded clone.

j_call clone_size d_call v_call cdr3_nt cdr3_aa
TRBJ2-5 . . TRBV5-1 TGCGCCAGCAACACAGGGTCTCAAGAGACCCAGTACTTC CASNTGSQETQYF
TRBJ2-1 . . TRBV9 TGTGCCAGCAGCGTAGACCAGGGGCCATACAATGAGCAGTTCTTC CASSVDQGPYNEQFF
TRBJ2-1 many TRBD1 TRBV2 TGTGCCAGCAGTATATTTACCGGGACAGGGGACAATGAGCAGTTCTTC CASSIFTGTGDNEQFF
TRBJ2-7 . . TRBV19 TGTGCCAGTAGTATTAGTCACAGAAGCTCCTACGAGCAGTACTTC CASSISHRSSYEQYF
TRBJ2-2 . TRBD2 TRBV5-6 TGTGCCAGCAGCCCCGGACTAGCGGGACAGAACACCGGGGAGCTGTTTTTT CASSPGLAGQNTGELFF
TRBJ2-2 . . TRBV7-3 TGTGCCAGCAGCGGAACTATCACCGGGGAGCTGTTTTTT CASSGTITGELFF
TRBJ1-1 . TRBD1 TRBV27 TGTGCCAGCAGCCCACTGAACAGGGGGGAGTCTGAAGCTTTCTTT CASSPLNRGESEAFF
TRBJ1-4 . . TRBV7-2 TGTGCCAGCAGCTTAGTTCCTCTGGGAGATGAAAAACTGTTTTTT CASSLVPLGDEKLFF
TRBJ1-1 . . TRBV2 TGTGCCAGCAGCGAGCAGGGTTTGAGCACTGAAGCTTTCTTT CASSEQGLSTEAFF
TRBJ1-3 . . TRBV3-1/TRBV3-2 TGTGCCAGCAGCCGAACAGGGTACTCTGGAAACACCATATATTTT CASSRTGYSGNTIYF
TRBJ1-1 . . TRBV7-2 TGTGCCAGCAGCTTAGAGGCGCGGCCGAGCACTGAAGCTTTCTTT CASSLEARPSTEAFF
TRBJ2-6 . . TRBV7-2 TGTGCCAGCAGCTTACAAGGAGCTGGGTCTGGGGCCAACGTCCTGACTTTC CASSLQGAGSGANVLTF
TRBJ2-7 . . TRBV5-8 TGTGCCAGCAGCTTGGAGAGGAGCGGTGGCGGCGAGCAGTACTTC CASSLERSGGGEQYF
TRBJ2-3 . TRBD2 TRBV5-1 TGCGCCAGCAGCTTGGGTGCCAGCGGGAGGACGCATACGCAGTATTTT CASSLGASGRTHTQYF
TRBJ1-4 . . TRBV19 TGTGCCAGTGGCAGGCCGAATGAAAAACTGTTTTTT CASGRPNEKLFF
TRBJ2-5 . TRBD1 TRBV29-1 TGCAGCGCAAGGACAGGTCGGGACAATCTGTACCAAGAGACCCAGTACTTC CSARTGRDNLYQETQYF
TRBJ2-7 . . TRBV7-9 TGTGCCAGCAGCCCCGCTAGCGCCGGTTTTTACGAGCAGTACTTC CASSPASAGFYEQYF
TRBJ2-3 . TRBD2 TRBV5-6 TGTGCCAGCAGCTTGACTAGCGGGAGCACAGATACGCAGTATTTT CASSLTSGSTDTQYF
TRBJ1-5 . TRBD1 TRBV6-1 TGTGCCAGCAGTAAAGGACCGCACTCGGGACAGGGGAATCAGCCCCAGCATTTT CASSKGPHSGQGNQPQHF
TRBJ2-7 . . TRBV5-6 TGTGCCAGCAGCTTGTTGCGGGACAGCTCCTACGAGCAGTACTTC CASSLLRDSSYEQYF
TRBJ1-6 . . TRBV5-4 TGTGCCAGCAGCTACGAACAGGGCTCTAATAATTCACCCCTCCACTTT CASSYEQGSNNSPLHF
TRBJ2-7 . TRBD2 TRBV3-1/TRBV3-2 TGTGCCAGCAGCCCCCCACCCGTAGCGGGAGCAGTCGAGCAGTACTTC CASSPPPVAGAVEQYF
TRBJ2-2 . . TRBV21-1 TGTGCCAGCAGCAAAATCACTAGCGGGAACACCGGGGAGCTGTTTTTT CASSKITSGNTGELFF
TRBJ2-2 . TRBD2 TRBV7-6 TGTGCCAGCGGCGCGGGAGTGAACACCGGGGAGCTGTTTTTT CASGAGVNTGELFF
TRBJ1-2 . . TRBV9 TGTGCCAGCAGCCCTCGCCTAGCCAGCTATGGCTACACCTTC CASSPRLASYGYTF
TRBJ2-5 . . TRBV11-3 TGTGCCAGCAGCTTAGAGGGGACACGCGGAGCCCCCGAGACCCAGTACTTC CASSLEGTRGAPETQYF
TRBJ1-4 . TRBD1 TRBV4-1 TGCGCCAGCAGCCAAGCTATAGACAGGGACCAGAAGTTT CASSQAIDRDQKF
TRBJ1-2 . TRBD1 TRBV5-6 TGTGCCAGCAGCCGATACAGGGGGAACTATGGCTACACCTTC CASSRYRGNYGYTF
TRBJ2-7 . TRBD1 TRBV6-5 TGTGCCAGCAGTTACTCGATGGGACAGGGCTACGAGCAGTACTTC CASSYSMGQGYEQYF
TRBJ2-1 . . TRBV4-2 TGTGCCAGCAGCCAAGAGGGACTGGCGGGAAACTTTCTCTACAATGAGCAGTTCTTC CASSQEGLAGNFLYNEQFF
TRBJ2-1 . . TRBV24-1 TGTGCCACCAACTCGGTCTACAATGAGCAGTTCTTC CATNSVYNEQFF
TRBJ2-7 . TRBD1 TRBV11-3 TGTGCCAGCAGCGGGACAGACTACGAGCAGTACTTC CASSGTDYEQYF
TRBJ2-7 . TRBD2 TRBV16 TGTGCCAGCAGACCTTCCGGACTAGCGGGCTACGAGCAGTACTTC CASRPSGLAGYEQYF
TRBJ2-5 . TRBD2 TRBV4-1 TGCGCCAGCAGCCAAGGCCGGACTAGCGGGAGACCGGAGACCCAGTACTTC CASSQGRTSGRPETQYF
TRBJ1-5 . TRBD1 TRBV27 TGTGCCAGCAGTTCCAGGGGGTTTAATCAGCCCCAGCATTTT CASSSRGFNQPQHF
TRBJ2-1 . . TRBV7-9 TGTGCCAGCATCCCTGGCCCGGACAGCTACAATGAGCAGTTCTTC CASIPGPDSYNEQFF
TRBJ1-2 . . TRBV5-6 TGTGCCAGCAGCTTAGGAGACAGCCACGGCTACACCTTC CASSLGDSHGYTF
TRBJ2-2 . TRBD2 TRBV7-9 TGTGCCAGCAACGGACTAGCAGTCAACACCGGGGAGCTGTTTTTT CASNGLAVNTGELFF
TRBJ1-5 . . TRBV6-6 TGTGCCAGCAGTTACTCGACAGGAACTAATCAGCCCCAGCATTTT CASSYSTGTNQPQHF
TRBJ2-7 . . TRBV6-5 TGTGCCAGCGGGACTTGGGGTGGGGGGTACGAGCAGTACTTC CASGTWGGGYEQYF
TRBJ2-3 . . TRBV5-1 TGCGCCAGCAGCTGGGGGCACACGGTTGAAGATACGCAGTATTTT CASSWGHTVEDTQYF
TRBJ2-3 . . TRBV29-1 TGCAGCGTTGCGGTGTCTAGCACAGATACGCAGTATTTT CSVAVSSTDTQYF
TRBJ1-1 . . TRBV18 TGTGCCAGCTCCCCAAGATCCGTCTCTACGGGCACTGAAGCTTTCTTT CASSPRSVSTGTEAFF
TRBJ1-1 . . TRBV30 TGTGCCTGGAGGTCCGACAGACGCGCTTTCTTT CAWRSDRRAFF
TRBJ2-3 . . TRBV15 TGTGCCACCAGCAGAGTAGCTGGGGGCGCGACAGATACGCAGTATTTT CATSRVAGGATDTQYF